This entry lists 29 T cell receptor beta chains sequenced from one sample in a study of blood T cell repertoires in COVID-19. The data were produced by immunoSEQ multiplex PCR, yet TCRdb's version contains in-frame clones alone and is incomplete. The sample lists about 80,000 clones, 82% occurring once. The sample consisted of peripheral blood. The source of these receptors is a human donor in a cohort sampled during active COVID-19.

The V and J genes are TRBV2 and TRBJ1-2; D remains unclear. Trimming pared 4 bases from V and 1 base from J, leaving 10 bases between. The germline V gene encodes CDR1 SNHLY and CDR2 FYNNEI. CDR3 length: 14 residues. The chain's CDR3 is CASSVLNRNYGYTF. The CDR3 nucleotides are TGTGCCAGCAGTGTACTTAACCGTAACTATGGCTACACCTTC.

This clone was recorded only once. The chain is built from TRBV5-6 and TRBJ2-1; TRBD2 is a possible D gene (5 bases). The CDR3 has 12 amino acids. Trimming stripped 1 base from V and 8 bases from J, with 7 bases between. Germline values: CDR1 SGHDT, CDR2 YYEEEE. CDR3 nucleotide sequence: TGTGCCAGCAGCTTGTTGGGAGATGAGCAGTTCTTC. Protein product: CASSLLGDEQFF.

As regards this clone: At one of its ends the junction is not consistent with the germline gene, which may arise from a read error. This chain uses TRBV5-8 with TRBJ2-2, with TRBD1 identical over 9 bases. The CDR3 extends over 15 amino acids. The germline V gene has CDR1 SGHTS and CDR2 YDEGEE. CDR3: CASTLTGGGPGELFF. CDR3 nucleotides: TGTGCCAGCACCTTGACAGGGGGTGGACCCGGGGAGCTGTTTTTT. Combining the CDR3 with reference TRBV5-8 and TRBJ2-2 gives the whole variable domain EAGVTQSPTHLIKTRGQQATLRCSPISGHTSVYWYQQALGLGLQFLLWYDEGEERNRGNFPPRFSGRQFPNYSSELNVNALELEDSALYLCASTLTGGGPGELFFGEGSRLTVL.

The chain combines TRBV5-4 with TRBJ1-2; possibly TRBD1 for D (6 bases). V lost 3 bases to trimming and J lost 3 bases, with 12 bases between them. CDR3 length: 14 amino acids. Germline V gene sequence: CDR1 SGHNT, CDR2 YYREEE (reference sequence). For the CDR3, the DNA is TGTGCCAGCAGCTCAGCAGGGGTCGACTATGGCTACACCTTC. It yields the protein CASSSAGVDYGYTF.

This clone occurred many times. CDR3: CASSIGMLAGTDTQYF. For the CDR3, the DNA is TGTGCCAGTAGTATTGGGATGCTAGCGGGCACAGATACGCAGTATTTT. The gene calls are TRBV19 and TRBJ2-3; 7 nucleotides match TRBD2. The CDR3 extends over 16 amino acids. Germline V CDR1 and CDR2: LNHDA, SQIVND (reference sequence). Trimming at V came to 3 bases and at J to 1 base, leaving 7 bases not matched to a gene.

This clone was observed a single time. The chain joins TRBV5-4 to TRBJ2-7, with D perhaps TRBD2 (6 bases). The V end lost 0 bases, the J end lost 3 bases, and 13 bases lay between the germline ends. Per germline, CDR1 SGHNT and CDR2 YYREEE (reference sequence). This CDR3 is 15 amino acids long. The CDR3 loop is CASSLVGGSGYEQYF. The CDR3 DNA reads as TGTGCCAGCAGCTTGGTTGGAGGGAGCGGCTACGAGCAGTACTTC.

The chain is built from TRBV28 and TRBJ2-1, with 7 bases aligning to TRBD2. The CDR3 is 15 residues long. V lost 2 bases, J lost 5 bases, and 6 bases stayed unmatched. Germline assignment: CDR1 MDHEN and CDR2 SYDVKM. The CDR3 coding sequence is TGTGCCAGCAGTTTACCTTTAGCGGGTAACAATGAGCAGTTCTTC. Its translation is CASSLPLAGNNEQFF.

The chain has TRBV7-2 and TRBJ2-5; the D gene is possibly TRBD2 (6 bases). The CDR3 has 14 amino acids. Germline V gives CDR1 SGHTA, CDR2 FQGNSA. V was trimmed by 5 bases and J by 4 bases, leaving 14 bases between them. The CDR3 DNA follows: TGTGCCAGCAGCCACCGCGGGGCAGGAGAGACCCAGTACTTC. It encodes CASSHRGAGETQYF.

The V gene is TRBV4-1, the J gene TRBJ1-1; D is ambiguous. The germline V and J ends were trimmed by 1 base and 1 base, with 7 bases remaining between them. The length of the CDR3 is 14 residues. Germline V gene data show CDR1 as MGHRA and CDR2 as YSYEKL. CDR3 DNA sequence: TGCGCCAGCAGCCAAGTGGGCAGGAACACTGAAGCTTTCTTT. Protein: CASSQVGRNTEAFF.

The rearrangement uses TRBV6-6 and TRBJ1-2, with TRBD1 matching over 9 bases. Germline V CDR1 and CDR2: MNHNY, SVGAGI (reference sequence). The CDR3 covers 15 residues. V trimming: 7 bases; J trimming: 6 bases; junction bases outside the gene matches: 12. The CDR3 sequence: CASTGQGLKANGYTF. CDR3 sequence (DNA): TGTGCCAGCACCGGACAGGGGCTAAAGGCGAATGGCTACACCTTC.

The rearrangement links TRBV7-2 to TRBJ1-1, with D unclear. CDR3 length: 18 amino acids. Deletions cut 3 bases from V and 0 bases from J, with 20 bases between. Germline lookup yields CDR1 SGHTA and CDR2 FQGNSA. The CDR3 spells CASSFNLGSKEMNTEAFF. DNA for the CDR3: TGTGCCAGCAGCTTCAACCTAGGCAGCAAAGAAATGAACACTGAAGCTTTCTTT.

This chain uses TRBV5-1 with TRBJ2-2; 8 nucleotides align to TRBD1. Trimming took 1 base from V and 6 from J; bases not matched to a gene: 14. The CDR3 loop spans 18 amino acids. Germline V gene sequence: CDR1 SGHRS, CDR2 YFSETQ. DNA for the CDR3: TGCGCCAGCAGCTTGTCTCGGGACAGGTTGATGGGTGCCGGGGAGCTGTTTTTT. It yields the protein CASSLSRDRLMGAGELFF.

The chain recombines TRBV18 with TRBJ2-7; 7 nucleotides agree with TRBD1. V lost 2 bases and J lost 4; bases outside the gene matches: 8. Germline assignment: CDR1 KGHSH and CDR2 LQKENI. There are 15 residues in the CDR3. The CDR3 nucleotides are TGTGCCAGCTCACCAACCGGGACAGAGGCTTACGAGCAGTACTTC. Residues: CASSPTGTEAYEQYF.

In DNA, the CDR3 is TGTGCCAGCAGTTCCCGACAGGGGGGGGCCACTGAAGCTTTCTTT. Amino acids: CASSSRQGGATEAFF. The gene calls are TRBV28 and TRBJ1-1; 9 positions agree with TRBD1. Trimming at V came to 4 bases and at J to 4 bases, leaving 7 bases not matched to a gene. Germline V gene data show CDR1 as MDHEN and CDR2 as SYDVKM. The CDR3 loop spans 15 amino acids.

The chain recombines TRBV5-1 with TRBJ2-6; D might be TRBD1 (6 bases). Germline CDR1 and CDR2: SGHRS and YFSETQ. Deletions cut 0 bases from V and 3 bases from J, with 10 bases between. This CDR3 is 16 amino acids long. CDR3: CASSLVGAVGANVLTF. The DNA for the CDR3 is TGCGCCAGCAGCTTGGTGGGGGCCGTTGGGGCCAACGTCCTGACTTTC.

This clone was recorded only once. The chain has TRBV28 and TRBJ1-2; 9 bases agree with TRBD1. Germline V gives CDR1 MDHEN, CDR2 SYDVKM. V lost 6 bases, J lost 6 bases, and 11 bases stayed unmatched. The CDR3 runs to 15 residues. CDR3: CASRTPDRGYDGYTF. The CDR3 DNA reads as TGTGCCAGCAGAACTCCGGACAGGGGATATGATGGCTACACCTTC.

Of note for this clone: A read error may account for a junction end that differs from germline. The rearrangement links TRBV10-1 to TRBJ2-7; 8 bases are shared with TRBD1. The CDR3 sequence is 13 residues long. Germline V gene data show CDR1 as WNHNN and CDR2 as SYGVQD (reference sequence). CDR3 sequence reads: CASNPGGSNEQYF. The CDR3 DNA reads as TGCGCCAGCAACCCAGGGGGCTCCAACGAGCAGTACTTC.

This clone was counted at least ten times. The chain carries TRBV6-6 and TRBJ2-1; D may be TRBD1 (6 bases). The CDR3 contains 12 residues. Trimming removed 2 bases from V and 10 bases from J, with 9 bases in between. Germline-derived CDR1 and CDR2 are MNHNY and SVGAGI (reference sequence). Here the CDR3 reads CASSYTDSEQFF. As DNA, the CDR3 is TGTGCCAGCAGTTACACGGACAGCGAGCAGTTCTTC.

The V gene is TRBV6-6, the J gene TRBJ2-7; 9 bases match TRBD1. The J segment lost 9 bases and the V segment lost 0 bases, leaving 3 bases of the junction unmatched. Germline V lookup: CDR1 MNHNY, CDR2 SVGAGI (reference sequence). This CDR3 spans 13 amino acids. CDR3 DNA sequence: TGTGCCAGCAGTTACTCTCCGGACAGGGGGCAGTACTTC. Translation: CASSYSPDRGQYF.

The gene calls are TRBV3-1 (or the pseudogene TRBV3-2) and TRBJ1-2, with 7 bases matching TRBD1. V shed 2 bases and J 4 bases; nucleotides not matched to a gene: 10. Germline V CDR1 and CDR2: LGHDT, YNNKEL (reference sequence). This CDR3 is 16 amino acids long. The CDR3 DNA is TGTGCCAGCAGCCAACTAGACAGGGTTCTTAGCTATGGCTACACCTTC. Encoded protein: CASSQLDRVLSYGYTF.

The V and J genes are TRBV19 and TRBJ1-1; maybe TRBD1 (6 bases). Trimming left V 7 bases short and J 11 bases short, with 26 bases between. In germline, CDR1 is LNHDA, CDR2 SQIVND (reference sequence). This CDR3 is built from 15 residues. CDR3 in amino acids: CASTSLSQGQILAFF. For the CDR3, the DNA is TGTGCCAGTACCTCGTTAAGCCAGGGACAAATATTGGCTTTCTTT.

CDR3: CASSPTGGRTEAFF. The CDR3 nucleotides are TGTGCCAGCAGCCCAACAGGGGGTCGCACTGAAGCTTTCTTT. The V gene is TRBV13, the J gene TRBJ1-1, with 8 bases fitting TRBD1. The CDR3 has 14 amino acids. CDR1 and CDR2 (germline): PRHDT, FYEKMQ (reference sequence). J gave up 4 bases and V 5 bases, and 6 bases lay outside the gene matches.

This clone was found once. This chain joins TRBV2 and TRBJ1-1; possibly TRBD1 for D (5 bases). CDR1 is SNHLY, CDR2 FYNNEI, per germline. With 6 bases removed from V and 1 base from J, the gap between germline ends came to 12 bases. CDR3 size: 14 residues. The CDR3 DNA is TGTGCCAGCAGGAGGGGAGGACAGAACACTGAAGCTTTCTTT. Its protein product is CASRRGGQNTEAFF.

The chain uses TRBV5-1 and TRBJ2-5; D not certain. Trimming shortened V by 4 bases and J by 2 bases, and 15 bases separated the two germline ends. CDR1 SGHRS and CDR2 YFSETQ come from the germline V gene. The CDR3 covers 15 residues. The CDR3 DNA follows: TGCGCCAGCAGCCCCTCACATCCCCAACAAGAGACCCAGTACTTC. As protein: CASSPSHPQQETQYF.

The chain joins TRBV2 to TRBJ2-5; 9 bases line up with TRBD1. The CDR3 is 13 amino acids. The J segment lost 4 bases and the V segment lost 5 bases, leaving 2 bases of the junction unmatched. Germline V lookup: CDR1 SNHLY, CDR2 FYNNEI. CDR3 in amino acids: CASSTDRGETQYF. The CDR3 region has the DNA TGTGCCAGCAGTACGGACAGGGGAGAGACCCAGTACTTC.

The CDR3 here is CASNLSLDRGHQPQHF. Here the CDR3 DNA reads TGTGCCAGCAACCTCTCCCTCGACAGGGGGCATCAGCCCCAGCATTTT. The chain joins TRBV7-2 to TRBJ1-5, with TRBD1 matching 10 bases. There are 16 residues in the CDR3. CDR1 SGHTA and CDR2 FQGNSA come from the germline V gene. Trimming removed 7 bases from V and 5 bases from J; junction bases left unmatched: 11.

The table lists this clone with a few counts. The chain employs TRBV4-1 and TRBJ1-1; D is possibly TRBD1 (6 bases). The V gene lost 2 bases and the J gene lost 10 bases, with 17 bases spanning the gap. Germline values: CDR1 MGHRA, CDR2 YSYEKL. CDR3 length: 14 residues. The CDR3 DNA reads TGCGCCAGCAGCCAAAAGACAGGAGAGGTGGGAGCTTTCTTT. This codes for CASSQKTGEVGAFF.

V and J are TRBV5-8 and TRBJ2-1; 12 bases agree with TRBD2. This CDR3 is built from 15 residues. Losses at the gene ends were 1 base for V and 8 bases for J; bases not matched to a gene: 4. In germline, CDR1 is SGHTS, CDR2 YDEGEE. The CDR3 region is CASSLRLAGGHEQFF. The CDR3 DNA sequence: TGTGCCAGCAGCTTGAGGCTAGCGGGGGGGCATGAGCAGTTCTTC.

The DNA of the CDR3 is TGTGCCAGCAGTTTAGGATTGGTCAGGGGTGAGACCCAGTACTTC. Protein: CASSLGLVRGETQYF. The rearrangement joins TRBV28 to TRBJ2-5; a possible D gene is TRBD1 (6 bases). This CDR3 has 15 residues. The germline CDR1 and CDR2 sequences are MDHEN and SYDVKM. V dropped 2 bases and J dropped 5 bases, with 15 bases sitting between them.